A single sample gave rise to the 18 T cell receptor beta chains below, sequenced in a study of OX40 agonist ivuxolimab in advanced cancers. The assay was immunoSEQ multiplex PCR, and TCRdb's table has in-frame clones only and misses some. The top ten clones hold 0.66% of a sample with about 110,000 clones, about 91% of them seen once. The sample in question was CD4+ or CD8+ T cells sorted from blood, obtained in a trial of the OX40 agonist ivuxolimab. Receptors were obtained from an adult with an advanced solid tumor such as melanoma, head and neck, liver or kidney cancer.

The chain uses TRBV18 and TRBJ1-2; weak D call: TRBD1 (6 bases). The V gene's germline CDR1 is KGHSH and CDR2 LQKENI. The CDR3 length is 16 residues. The ends were cut back, 6 bases at V and 0 bases at J, with 17 bases in the middle. The CDR3 is CASSGLQGQTNYGYTF. CDR3 DNA: TGTGCCAGCTCCGGCCTGCAGGGGCAAACTAACTATGGCTACACCTTC.

This clone occurred once. The rearrangement joins TRBV5-1 to TRBJ1-5; 7 nucleotides align to TRBD1. Per the germline V gene, CDR1 is SGHRS and CDR2 is YFSETQ. The CDR3 has 14 amino acids. V gave up 5 bases and J gave up 4 bases; unmatched junction bases: 6. CDR3 loop: CASSSGTENQPQHF. DNA of the CDR3: TGCGCCAGCAGTAGTGGGACAGAAAATCAGCCCCAGCATTTT.

The V gene is TRBV6-5, the J gene TRBJ1-1; D remains unclear. Germline lookup yields CDR1 MNHEY and CDR2 SVGAGI. The CDR3 extends over 13 amino acids. The germline V and J ends were trimmed by 6 bases and 3 bases, with 11 bases remaining between them. The CDR3 coding sequence is TGTGCCAGCAGCCTAGAAAGGGACACTGAAGCTTTCTTT. Amino acids: CASSLERDTEAFF.

The DNA for the CDR3 is TGTGCCAGCAGTGTTGAGTTATGGCAGCCCCAGCATTTT. Translation: CASSVELWQPQHF. The genes are TRBV2 and TRBJ1-5; D call uncertain. The germline CDR1 and CDR2 sequences are SNHLY and FYNNEI. V lost 4 bases, J lost 7 bases, and 11 bases lay in between. The CDR3 runs 13 residues.

This chain connects TRBV11-2 to TRBJ2-3; D is uncertain. The CDR3 extends over 13 amino acids. Germline V gene data show CDR1 as SGHAT and CDR2 as FQNNGV. V was cut by 0 bases and J by 6 bases, with 7 bases left in between. The CDR3 DNA follows: TGTGCCAGCAGCTTAGATCTAACGGATACGCAGTATTTT. Translating it yields CASSLDLTDTQYF.

Regarding this clone: Other DNA sequences of this sample code for an identical CDR3. CDR3 loop: CSTGGTGLGETQYF. The CDR3 region has the DNA TGCAGCACGGGTGGGACAGGGCTGGGTGAGACCCAGTACTTC. The rearrangement joins TRBV29-1 to TRBJ2-5; 9 bases are a match to TRBD1. V trimming: 8 bases; J trimming: 5 bases; junction bases outside the gene matches: 12. The CDR3 covers 14 residues. Per the germline V gene, CDR1 is SQVTM and CDR2 is ANQGSEA.

The rearrangement links TRBV5-1 to TRBJ2-7, with 9 bases identical to TRBD2. This CDR3 contains 14 residues. Germline assignment: CDR1 SGHRS and CDR2 YFSETQ. V gave up 2 bases and J gave up 3 bases; unmatched junction bases: 3. The CDR3: CASSLQLAGYEQYF. As DNA, the CDR3 is TGCGCCAGCAGCTTACAACTAGCGGGCTACGAGCAGTACTTC.

The chain carries TRBV19 and TRBJ2-5; the match to TRBD1 covers 9 bases. Germline CDR1 is LNHDA and CDR2 is SQIVND (reference sequence). The length of the CDR3 is 15 residues. V lost 2 bases, J lost 5 bases, and 6 bases stayed unmatched. In nucleotides, the CDR3 is TGTGCCAGTAGTATAAAGGGGACAGGGCGGGAGACCCAGTACTTC. The encoded protein is CASSIKGTGRETQYF.

The J gene is TRBJ1-1, the V gene TRBV6-6, with TRBD1 matching 9 bases. Germline values: CDR1 MNHNY, CDR2 SVGAGI (reference sequence). The CDR3 consists of 15 residues. The V segment lost 5 bases and the J segment 1 base; nucleotides outside the gene matches: 5. This CDR3 reads CASSPQGAKNTEAFF. CDR3 nucleotide sequence: TGTGCCAGCAGTCCACAGGGGGCGAAGAACACTGAAGCTTTCTTT.

The genes are TRBV6-5 and TRBJ2-7, with TRBD2 identical over 8 bases. The trim removed 6 bases at V and 1 base at J, leaving 8 bases unmatched. The CDR3 covers 15 residues. The germline gives CDR1 MNHEY, CDR2 SVGAGI. The CDR3 reads CASSGRAGYSYEQYF. The CDR3 region has the DNA TGTGCCAGCAGCGGGAGGGCCGGTTATTCCTACGAGCAGTACTTC.

V usage is TRBV18 and J usage is TRBJ2-1; D is unresolved. Germline CDR1 and CDR2: KGHSH and LQKENI. The germline V and J ends were trimmed by 6 bases and 4 bases, with 4 bases remaining between them. The CDR3 runs 11 residues. CDR3 sequence (DNA): TGTGCCAGCTCCTCGTACAATGAGCAGTTCTTC. This sequence encodes CASSSYNEQFF.

This sequence joins TRBV6-6 and TRBJ1-4, with 8 bases aligning to TRBD1. V lost 7 bases, J lost 1 base, and 2 bases stayed unmatched. The germline CDR1 and CDR2 sequences are MNHNY and SVGAGI (reference sequence). There are 14 residues in the CDR3. CDR3 nucleotides: TGTGCCAGCACCGACAGGGGAACTAATGAAAAACTGTTTTTT. Amino acid sequence: CASTDRGTNEKLFF.

This chain uses TRBV19 with TRBJ1-5; D is unresolved. Germline V gene lookup returns CDR1 LNHDA and CDR2 SQIVND (reference sequence). CDR3 size: 16 residues. V lost 4 bases and J lost 2, with 15 bases in between. The CDR3 is CASSTGRGGGNQPQHF. The CDR3 coding sequence is TGTGCCAGTAGTACGGGCAGAGGAGGCGGCAATCAGCCCCAGCATTTT.

This rearrangement joins TRBV6-1 to TRBJ2-2; D is ambiguous. V was shortened by 0 bases and J by 5 bases, with 4 bases between the two germline ends. From germline, CDR1 is MNHNS and CDR2 SASEGT. There are 13 residues in the CDR3. CDR3: CASSEADTGELFF. In DNA, the CDR3 is TGTGCCAGCAGTGAAGCGGATACCGGGGAGCTGTTTTTT.

The chain combines TRBV4-1 with TRBJ2-1, with TRBD2 identical over 9 bases. Germline loops: CDR1 MGHRA, CDR2 YSYEKL. V was pared by 0 bases and J by 2 bases, with 5 bases of the junction left unmatched. This CDR3 comprises 17 residues. The DNA for the CDR3 is TGCGCCAGCAGCCAAGATGTGGGCGGGGGGGCCTACAATGAGCAGTTCTTC. As protein: CASSQDVGGGAYNEQFF.

The rearrangement joins TRBV11-3 to TRBJ2-3; the D gene is possibly TRBD2 (6 bases). This CDR3 comprises 15 residues. The V gene's germline CDR1 is SGHNT and CDR2 YENEEA. Trimming cost V 4 bases and J 2 bases, with 13 bases left between them. This CDR3 is CASSSGLLHTDTQYF. CDR3 DNA sequence: TGTGCCAGCAGCTCAGGACTACTCCACACAGATACGCAGTATTTT.

The gene calls are TRBV19 and TRBJ1-1; D is unclear. This CDR3 comprises 13 residues. Trimming took 5 bases from V and 0 from J, leaving 7 bases between them. CDR1 is LNHDA, CDR2 SQIVND, per germline (reference sequence). The CDR3 region is CASSPTVNTEAFF. CDR3 in DNA: TGTGCCAGTAGTCCCACAGTGAACACTGAAGCTTTCTTT.

The sample holds one count of this clone. This chain connects TRBV19 to TRBJ1-1; TRBD1 is a possible D gene (5 bases). The germline CDR1 and CDR2 sequences are LNHDA and SQIVND (reference sequence). V was cut by 3 bases and J by 4 bases, with 9 bases left in between. The CDR3 length is 13 residues. CDR3 in amino acids: CASSISGRTEAFF. As DNA, the CDR3 is TGTGCCAGTAGTATCTCGGGGCGCACTGAAGCTTTCTTT.